Listed here are 8 T cell receptor beta chains from one sample, sequenced in a study of blood T cell repertoires in COVID-19. Sequencing was performed with immunoSEQ multiplex PCR; in TCRdb, only in-frame clones are kept and a portion is missing. This table holds 150,000 to 200,000 clones, almost 80% found once. The sequencing input was peripheral blood. All receptors derive from a man aged 55-75 years with active or convalescent COVID-19.

CDR3 nucleotide sequence: TGTGCCAGCAGCTTTAGGAGCGGGAGCTCCTACAATGAGCAGTTCTTC. This gives the protein CASSFRSGSSYNEQFF. The genes are TRBV7-2 and TRBJ2-1; 8 bases match TRBD2. This CDR3 is built from 16 residues. Unmatched junction bases numbered 4, after V lost 3 bases and J lost 0 bases. Germline lookup yields CDR1 SGHTA and CDR2 FQGNSA.

This clone was recorded once. The V and J genes are TRBV10-3 and TRBJ1-6; 10 nucleotides align to TRBD1. The V gene's germline CDR1 is ENHRY and CDR2 SYGVKD. The V and J ends lost 0 bases and 6 bases, in that order; junction bases with no gene match: 5. The CDR3 consists of 17 residues. CDR3 loop: CAISESTGGIGNSPLHF. CDR3 in DNA: TGTGCCATCAGTGAGTCGACAGGGGGCATAGGTAATTCACCCCTCCACTTT.

The chain is built from TRBV28 and TRBJ1-4, with 9 bases matching TRBD1. Germline V lookup: CDR1 MDHEN, CDR2 SYDVKM. Trimming took 5 bases from V and 7 from J; bases not matched to a gene: 8. This CDR3 is 15 amino acids long. This CDR3 reads CASSPNRGPVEKLFF. In DNA form, the CDR3 reads TGTGCCAGCAGTCCGAACAGGGGGCCTGTTGAAAAACTGTTTTTT.

The rearrangement uses TRBV11-2 and TRBJ2-1, with D unclear. The length of the CDR3 is 17 residues. V was pared by 1 base and J by 0 bases, with 13 bases between. In germline, CDR1 is SGHAT, CDR2 FQNNGV. This CDR3 reads CASSLAGVPSSYNEQFF. The CDR3 bases are TGTGCCAGCAGCTTAGCTGGAGTCCCTAGCTCCTACAATGAGCAGTTCTTC.

This clone appeared a few times. The chain has TRBV19 and TRBJ1-1; tentatively, D is TRBD1 (5 bases). The CDR3 contains 13 residues. The V gene's germline CDR1 is LNHDA and CDR2 SQIVND (reference sequence). V was cut by 5 bases and J by 7 bases, with 14 bases left in between. This CDR3 is CASSGRQPFEAFF. Here the CDR3 DNA reads TGTGCCAGTAGTGGGCGACAGCCATTTGAAGCTTTCTTT.

The chain couples TRBV4-3 to TRBJ1-1; 9 bases are a match to TRBD1. This CDR3 is built from 15 residues. The J segment lost 7 bases and the V segment lost 2 bases, leaving 8 bases of the junction unmatched. Germline CDR1 is LGHNA and CDR2 is YSLEER. The DNA for the CDR3 is TGCGCCAGCAGCCAACTGGGACAGGGTCTTCTTGAAGCTTTCTTT. Translated: CASSQLGQGLLEAFF.

The chain joins TRBV7-2 to TRBJ2-7, with 9 bases matching TRBD2. From germline, CDR1 is SGHTA and CDR2 FQGNSA. Unmatched junction bases numbered 5, after V lost 1 base and J lost 4 bases. The CDR3 is 15 amino acids. CDR3: CASSLGPSGDYEQYF. The CDR3 region has the DNA TGTGCCAGCAGCTTAGGTCCTAGCGGGGATTACGAGCAGTACTTC.

The V gene is TRBV18, the J gene TRBJ1-3; 10 bases agree with TRBD1. CDR1 is KGHSH, CDR2 LQKENI, per germline. The CDR3 totals 17 residues. J gave up 9 bases and V 3 bases, and 14 bases lay outside the gene matches. The CDR3 sequence is CASSPNSPGTGVVTIYF. In DNA, the CDR3 is TGTGCCAGCTCACCTAACTCCCCCGGGACAGGGGTTGTCACCATATATTTT.